The TCR beta chain described here comes from a study of blood T cell repertoires in COVID-19. In the study overall: Some COVID-19 samples were acute and others convalescent; all came from the United States, Italy and Spain. T cells, B-cell-depleted T cells, or PBMCs supplied cDNA or gDNA.

CDR3 length equals 23 residues. CDR1 and CDR2 from the germline V gene are LGHDT and YNNKEL (reference sequence). Trimming took 4 bases from V and 1 from J; bases not matched to a gene: 26. It was during active infection that Seattle patients were enrolled and then longitudinally followed. Per the study methods: For nucleated cells, counts were estimated from reference gene primer amplification. The data were produced by immunoSEQ multiplex PCR, yet TCRdb's version contains in-frame clones alone and is incomplete. V and J calls plus clone size are reproduced from that table; the DNA served to infer D and trimming. The table has 310,000 or so clones, roughly 89% seen once.

The chain has TRBV3-1 (or the pseudogene TRBV3-2) and TRBJ2-3; 10 bases match TRBD2. The material sequenced was peripheral blood. The clonotype was recovered from a man aged 30 to 45 with COVID-19, enrolled during active disease. CDR3 sequence reads: CASSLRSKVKGAYLAGGTDTQYF. DNA for the CDR3: TGTGCCAGCAGCCTGAGGAGCAAAGTGAAAGGGGCCTACCTAGCGGGGGGCACAGATACGCAGTATTTT.